Described below is a single TCR beta chain sequence and its context. It lacks a known antigen. Within one base of it there is no much larger clone, and no base qualities were kept. These data are taken from a study of beta chain features in type 1 diabetes (dated by TCRdb to the late 2010s). About the study as a whole: No differences in mean age, gender distribution, total cell number or subset yield were found between patients and healthy donors. Across all samples, approximately 100 million sorted cells were examined, and cell number per subset correlated strongly with RNA yield. In the study, TCRB repertoires of sorted circulating CD4+ T cell subsets from recently diagnosed type 1 diabetes patients were compared with those of matched healthy donors. Whereas all 30 or so donors provided naive and central memory subsets, regulatory and stem cell-like memory subsets were isolated from just 8 patients and about 8 healthy donors.

All of the isolated RNA was reverse transcribed with the High Capacity cDNA Reverse Transcription Kit, so expressed TCRB transcripts were sequenced. Deep immunoSEQ sequencing was performed on naive, central memory and regulatory T cell samples, with an average of roughly 3.3 million total reads per sample. Sorted cells were lysed in RLT buffer, and RNA was extracted using DNase-treated RNeasy Micro or Mini kits according to cell number. To prevent cross-contamination, every cell subset was processed on its own, while patient and healthy donor samples were processed together. The immunoSEQ multiplex PCR was used to amplify TCRB sequences from cDNA, yielding 87-bp fragments that span the CDR3 region. Amplicons were sequenced on the Illumina HiSeq platform. In the paper's pipeline: Synthetic template baselines were used to correct PCR bias computationally, reads within Hamming distance 2 were collapsed, and singletons that could not be merged were discarded. Reads were aligned to IMGT to assign V, D and J genes, CDR3 length, and insertions or deletions at six rearrangement sites. Clonotype counts were normalized to sorted cell number within each subset before computing true diversity and Gini coefficients with the tcR R package. Repertoire sharing was quantified using the overlap coefficient calculated on TCRB nucleotide sequences. Out-of-frame TCRB sequences from naive cells were analyzed as a proxy for the pre-selection repertoire. The clones in this table, taken by TCRdb from immuneACCESS, are in-frame only. Not every clone is retained; where verified, under half of the shortfall comes from an unresolved V gene, and the cause of the rest is unknown. V and J calls and clone size come straight from that table; D and trimming were deduced from the DNA. The table for this sample lists about 260,000 clones; roughly 22% of them were counted only once. The biggest ten clones account for 0.028% of the sample.

A distance of 14 bases separates the germline ends of V and J, which lose 5 bases and 0 bases respectively. The germline V gene encodes CDR1 LNHDA and CDR2 SQIVND (reference sequence). The CDR3 contains 16 residues, cysteine and phenylalanine counted. CDR3 DNA is the only sequence kept; it has 48 bases, read in frame from the first base. From each donor, a single peripheral blood sample of roughly 0.11 L on average was drawn into heparinised tubes. Naive, central memory, regulatory and stem cell-like memory CD4+ T cells were sorted on a BD FACSAria II using a panel including CD45RO, CCR7, CD25, CD127, CD95 and CD27. A purity above 98% was achieved for all sorted populations. PBMCs were isolated immediately by Lymphoprep density gradient centrifugation and stained directly without culture. Samples were stained and sorted in pairs, with one healthy donor and one patient per experiment, so that batch effects were minimized.

Overall study results and their limits: Sequencing cDNA rather than genomic DNA could over-represent highly expressing activated cells, although activation and CD3 levels did not differ between groups. Only small numbers of individuals were included in the HLA sub-analyses, which left unresolved whether HLA type had any influence on TCRB rearrangement. PCR may preferentially amplify shorter templates, but because patient and control samples were amplified and corrected together, any resulting skew would affect both groups equally. Type 1 diabetes patients showed a moderate but significant shortening of TCRB CDR3 length in all four CD4+ subsets. Patients with type 1 diabetes made fewer insertions and deleted more nucleotides at VDJ recombination sites, implying thymic rearrangement abnormalities. Naive, central memory and regulatory TCRB repertoires appeared more similar among patients than among healthy donors.

The chain employs TRBV19 and TRBJ1-5; the D gene is perhaps TRBD1, from 6 matching bases. Material for sequencing was naive CD4+ T cells from blood. Read against the paper, the sample's cell subset or site label means: true naive CD4+ T cells. The sequence came from a woman aged 40 to 55 with type 1 diabetes. CDR3 sequence: CASSPSDSFSNQPQHF. The DNA sequence follows: TGTGCCAGTAGTCCCTCGGACAGTTTTAGCAATCAGCCCCAGCATTTT. With the portions outside the CDR3 filled from the reference TRBV19 and TRBJ1-5 genes, the complete variable region becomes DGGITQSPKYLFRKEGQNVTLSCEQNLNHDAMYWYRQDPGQGLRLIYYSQIVNDFQKGDIAEGYSVSREKKESFPLTVTSAQKNPTAFYLCASSPSDSFSNQPQHFGDGTRLSIL.